These T cell receptor beta chains were read from a single sample in a study of cytomegalovirus exposure and HLA in healthy donors. TCRdb's table, derived via immunoSEQ multiplex PCR, lists solely in-frame clones and lacks some. Of 120,000 or so clones in the sample, approximately 91% are singletons; the top ten hold nearly 4.5%. Sequenced input: PBMCs. The receptors originated from a man between 18 and 35 years old in good health and CMV-seropositive. Each CDR3 is given with its conserved first and last residue. The D gene is left open where the match is weak. Expanded clones are given a class, and other clones once, few, many or no size at all.

CDR3 DNA: TGTGCCAGCAGTTCTAGCGGGGGCTACGAGCAGTACTTC
CDR3 protein: CASSSSGGYEQYF
V gene: TRBV6-6
D gene: TRBD2
J gene: TRBJ2-7
clone size: NA

CDR3 DNA: TGTGCCAGCAGCACACGGACAGGGAGAGACACCATATATTTT
CDR3 protein: CASSTRTGRDTIYF
V gene: TRBV7-9
D gene: TRBD1
J gene: TRBJ1-3
clone size: once

CDR3 DNA: TGTGCCATCGGTGGGGGACAGGGGGCTTACGAGCAGTACTTC
CDR3 protein: CAIGGGQGAYEQYF
V gene: TRBV10-3
D gene: TRBD1
J gene: TRBJ2-7
clone size: NA

CDR3 DNA: TGTGCCAGCTCACACCGGGACAAAGCCTACGAGCAGTACTTC
CDR3 protein: CASSHRDKAYEQYF
V gene: TRBV18
D gene: NA
J gene: TRBJ2-7
clone size: NA

CDR3 DNA: TGCGCCAGCAGCTTGGAAGGAGGGCTCACCTCTTCTATCTCCTCTGGAAACACCATATATTTT
CDR3 protein: CASSLEGGLTSSISSGNTIYF
V gene: TRBV5-1
D gene: NA
J gene: TRBJ1-3
clone size: NA

CDR3 DNA: TGTGCCAGCAGCTTGGGGCAGGGATACTCCTACGAGCAGTACTTC
CDR3 protein: CASSLGQGYSYEQYF
V gene: TRBV5-6
D gene: NA
J gene: TRBJ2-7
clone size: NA

CDR3 DNA: TGTGCCAGCAGCGTAGGGTGGGGACAGGTGGACACTGAAGCTTTCTTT
CDR3 protein: CASSVGWGQVDTEAFF
V gene: TRBV9
D gene: TRBD1
J gene: TRBJ1-1
clone size: NA

CDR3 DNA: TGTGCTAGCAGCCCACAGGGTGAGACCCAGTACTTC
CDR3 protein: CASSPQGETQYF
V gene: TRBV7-7
D gene: NA
J gene: TRBJ2-5
clone size: once

CDR3 DNA: TGTGCCAGCAGCTCCTCCGGGGGGAAGAACTACAATGAGCAGTTCTTC
CDR3 protein: CASSSSGGKNYNEQFF
V gene: TRBV7-9
D gene: TRBD2
J gene: TRBJ2-1
clone size: NA

CDR3 DNA: TGCGCCAGCAGTGAGCCCTATACTAGCGGGGGGGCCGATGGAGATACGCAGTATTTT
CDR3 protein: CASSEPYTSGGADGDTQYF
V gene: TRBV10-2
D gene: TRBD2
J gene: TRBJ2-3
clone size: NA

CDR3 DNA: TGTGCCAGCAGCTTGGCCCCGGACACGAACTACGAGCAGTACTTC
CDR3 protein: CASSLAPDTNYEQYF
V gene: TRBV5-5
D gene: NA
J gene: TRBJ2-7
clone size: NA

CDR3 DNA: TGTGCCAGCAGCTACACAGGGGGGGAGACCCAGTACTTC
CDR3 protein: CASSYTGGETQYF
V gene: TRBV4-2
D gene: TRBD1
J gene: TRBJ2-5
clone size: NA

CDR3 DNA: TGTGCCAGCTCACCAACTACAGGGTTCATTGGAAACACCATATATTTT
CDR3 protein: CASSPTTGFIGNTIYF
V gene: TRBV18
D gene: NA
J gene: TRBJ1-3
clone size: NA

CDR3 DNA: TGTGCCACCAGCAGAGGCCGGGGGGGTGACTATGGCTACACCTTC
CDR3 protein: CATSRGRGGDYGYTF
V gene: TRBV15
D gene: NA
J gene: TRBJ1-2
clone size: NA

CDR3 DNA: TGCGCCAGCAGCCACGCCGGGACAGCGTACACTGAAGCTTTCTTT
CDR3 protein: CASSHAGTAYTEAFF
V gene: TRBV4-3
D gene: TRBD1
J gene: TRBJ1-1
clone size: NA

CDR3 DNA: TGTGCCAGCAGTTACTCATTGGCAGGGGCGGAGACCCAGTACTTC
CDR3 protein: CASSYSLAGAETQYF
V gene: TRBV6-6
D gene: NA
J gene: TRBJ2-5
clone size: NA

CDR3 DNA: TGTGCCAGCAGTTCTACAGGAAACTATGGCTACACCTTC
CDR3 protein: CASSSTGNYGYTF
V gene: TRBV28
D gene: NA
J gene: TRBJ1-2
clone size: NA

CDR3 DNA: TGCGCCAGCAGCTTGGTTGCCAGGACCTACGAGCAGTACTTC
CDR3 protein: CASSLVARTYEQYF
V gene: TRBV5-1
D gene: NA
J gene: TRBJ2-7
clone size: NA

CDR3 DNA: TGTGCCAGCAGACACCGGGACAGCTACGAGCAGTACTTC
CDR3 protein: CASRHRDSYEQYF
V gene: TRBV5-4
D gene: TRBD1
J gene: TRBJ2-7
clone size: NA

CDR3 DNA: TGTGCCAGCAGTGTAGACACTGAAGCTTTCTTT
CDR3 protein: CASSVDTEAFF
V gene: TRBV6-6
D gene: NA
J gene: TRBJ1-1
clone size: NA

CDR3 DNA: TGTGCCAGCAGTGTACGCCGGGAGGGTTATGGCTACACCTTC
CDR3 protein: CASSVRREGYGYTF
V gene: TRBV27
D gene: NA
J gene: TRBJ1-2
clone size: NA

CDR3 DNA: TGTGCCAGCAGTTTCAATAGCAATCAGCCCCAGCATTTT
CDR3 protein: CASSFNSNQPQHF
V gene: TRBV6-5
D gene: NA
J gene: TRBJ1-5
clone size: NA

CDR3 DNA: TGTGCCAGTAGTACCGTTGCAGGTTACAATGAGCAGTTCTTC
CDR3 protein: CASSTVAGYNEQFF
V gene: TRBV19
D gene: NA
J gene: TRBJ2-1
clone size: NA

CDR3 DNA: TGTGCCAGCAGCCGTAGCGGGGGAAGGACTGAAGCTTTCTTT
CDR3 protein: CASSRSGGRTEAFF
V gene: TRBV5-5
D gene: NA
J gene: TRBJ1-1
clone size: once

CDR3 DNA: TGTGCCAGTAGTCTTGGGACAGGGGGATGGGGTCAGCCCCAGCATTTT
CDR3 protein: CASSLGTGGWGQPQHF
V gene: TRBV19
D gene: TRBD1
J gene: TRBJ1-5
clone size: NA

CDR3 DNA: TGTGCCAGCAGCTTAGACTCTACAGGGGAATGGGCTGGAAACACCATATATTTT
CDR3 protein: CASSLDSTGEWAGNTIYF
V gene: TRBV7-8
D gene: TRBD1
J gene: TRBJ1-3
clone size: NA

CDR3 DNA: TGTGCCAGCAGCCCCATACAGGGGATTAGCTCCTACGAGCAGTACTTC
CDR3 protein: CASSPIQGISSYEQYF
V gene: TRBV7-2
D gene: TRBD1
J gene: TRBJ2-7
clone size: NA

CDR3 DNA: TGTGCCAGCAGCTTGGGGTTCGAAGACAGGGGATTATCCTTC
CDR3 protein: CASSLGFEDRGLSF
V gene: TRBV5-6
D gene: TRBD1
J gene: TRBJ1-2
clone size: NA

CDR3 DNA: TGTGCCATCCGGGACAGGCTAGAAGAGACCCAGTACTTC
CDR3 protein: CAIRDRLEETQYF
V gene: TRBV2
D gene: TRBD1
J gene: TRBJ2-5
clone size: NA

CDR3 DNA: TGTGCCAGCAGAAGCATACAGCCGAACACTGAAGCTTTCTTT
CDR3 protein: CASRSIQPNTEAFF
V gene: TRBV5-4
D gene: NA
J gene: TRBJ1-1
clone size: NA

CDR3 DNA: TGTGCCAGCAGTCGACAGGACCACTCTGGAAACACCATATATTTT
CDR3 protein: CASSRQDHSGNTIYF
V gene: TRBV2
D gene: NA
J gene: TRBJ1-3
clone size: NA

CDR3 DNA: TGTGCCAGCTTGGACAGGGCCGTTTCGAAGCAGTACTTC
CDR3 protein: CASLDRAVSKQYF
V gene: TRBV19
D gene: TRBD1
J gene: TRBJ2-7
clone size: few

CDR3 DNA: TGCGCCAGCAGCCCAGGACACCTCTCCTATAATTCACCCCTCCACTTT
CDR3 protein: CASSPGHLSYNSPLHF
V gene: TRBV5-1
D gene: NA
J gene: TRBJ1-6
clone size: NA

CDR3 DNA: TGTGCCAGCAGTCTAACCGCCGGGACAGGTAGCTATGGCTACACCTTC
CDR3 protein: CASSLTAGTGSYGYTF
V gene: TRBV6-4
D gene: TRBD1
J gene: TRBJ1-2
clone size: NA

CDR3 DNA: TGTGCCAGCAGCTCGACAGGGGCAGATTCTGGAAACACCATATATTTT
CDR3 protein: CASSSTGADSGNTIYF
V gene: TRBV7-2
D gene: TRBD1
J gene: TRBJ1-3
clone size: NA

CDR3 DNA: TGCGCCAGCAGCTTGGGGGCGGGGGGCACTGAAGCTTTCTTT
CDR3 protein: CASSLGAGGTEAFF
V gene: TRBV5-1
D gene: NA
J gene: TRBJ1-1
clone size: NA

CDR3 DNA: TGCGCCAACAGCCAAGAATACGGCACCGGGGAGCTGTTTTTT
CDR3 protein: CANSQEYGTGELFF
V gene: TRBV4-1
D gene: NA
J gene: TRBJ2-2
clone size: NA

CDR3 DNA: TGTGCCACTCGGACGGGGGGTTATCTAGATACGCAGTATTTT
CDR3 protein: CATRTGGYLDTQYF
V gene: TRBV5-4
D gene: TRBD2
J gene: TRBJ2-3
clone size: NA

CDR3 DNA: TGTGCCAGCAGCTTGGGGGGGAACGGACTTGAAAAACTGTTTTTT
CDR3 protein: CASSLGGNGLEKLFF
V gene: TRBV11-2
D gene: NA
J gene: TRBJ1-4
clone size: NA

CDR3 DNA: TGTGCCAGCGCCGAGGGACAAGCGATCAATCAGCCCCAGCATTTT
CDR3 protein: CASAEGQAINQPQHF
V gene: TRBV27
D gene: NA
J gene: TRBJ1-5
clone size: once

CDR3 DNA: TGTGCCAGCAGCTTAGTAGCTACAGGGGGCGAGCAGTACTTC
CDR3 protein: CASSLVATGGEQYF
V gene: TRBV11-3
D gene: TRBD1
J gene: TRBJ2-7
clone size: NA

CDR3 DNA: TGTGCCAGCAGTGGACTAGAGGAATACAATGAGCAGTTCTTC
CDR3 protein: CASSGLEEYNEQFF
V gene: TRBV2
D gene: NA
J gene: TRBJ2-1
clone size: NA

CDR3 DNA: TGTGCCAGTAGTATGTCAACGCGGGGGCTCCAAGAGACCCAGTACTTC
CDR3 protein: CASSMSTRGLQETQYF
V gene: TRBV19
D gene: NA
J gene: TRBJ2-5
clone size: NA

CDR3 DNA: TGCGCCAGCTCAGGGACTGCCGGTAATTATGGCTACACCTTC
CDR3 protein: CASSGTAGNYGYTF
V gene: TRBV5-1
D gene: NA
J gene: TRBJ1-2
clone size: NA

CDR3 DNA: TGCGCCAGCAGCTTGGCCGGGGGACTAGCGGGGGTCCAAGAGACCCAGTACTTC
CDR3 protein: CASSLAGGLAGVQETQYF
V gene: TRBV5-1
D gene: TRBD2
J gene: TRBJ2-5
clone size: NA

CDR3 DNA: TGCGCCAGCAGCGAGTTAACAGGGGCAACCTACGAGCAGTACTTC
CDR3 protein: CASSELTGATYEQYF
V gene: TRBV4-1
D gene: TRBD1
J gene: TRBJ2-7
clone size: NA

CDR3 DNA: TGTGCCATTGGACCGGACAGGGGTGAAAAACTGTTTTTT
CDR3 protein: CAIGPDRGEKLFF
V gene: TRBV2
D gene: TRBD1
J gene: TRBJ1-4
clone size: NA

CDR3 DNA: TGTGCCAGCAGCAAAGCGGGGGGCGCCACAGATACGCAGTATTTT
CDR3 protein: CASSKAGGATDTQYF
V gene: TRBV6-4
D gene: TRBD2
J gene: TRBJ2-3
clone size: NA

CDR3 DNA: TGTGCCAGCAGCATAATCCAGGGTAACCGCCCGGGCTACACCTTC
CDR3 protein: CASSIIQGNRPGYTF
V gene: TRBV13
D gene: NA
J gene: TRBJ1-2
clone size: NA

CDR3 DNA: TGTGCCAGCAGTTTAGGGTCGCTATGGACGGCGGGAGGAAACACCATATATTTT
CDR3 protein: CASSLGSLWTAGGNTIYF
V gene: TRBV28
D gene: NA
J gene: TRBJ1-3
clone size: NA

CDR3 DNA: TGCAGCGTTGAAGTAGGGACAGCGAACACTGAAGCTTTCTTT
CDR3 protein: CSVEVGTANTEAFF
V gene: TRBV29-1
D gene: TRBD1
J gene: TRBJ1-1
clone size: NA

CDR3 DNA: TGTGCCAGTAGTGCCCTGACAGAAGATGGGTCCTACGAGCAGTACTTC
CDR3 protein: CASSALTEDGSYEQYF
V gene: TRBV19
D gene: NA
J gene: TRBJ2-7
clone size: NA